This TCR beta chain was identified during a study of blood T cell repertoires in COVID-19. Study summary: T cells, B-cell-depleted T cells, or PBMCs supplied cDNA or gDNA.

The age range of participants was roughly 18 to 90 years, with residence in under 30 US areas. In assigning cohorts, the study relied on participant-reported clinical history. The CDR3 sequence is 19 residues long. The V end lost 0 bases, the J end lost 1 base, and 22 bases lay between the germline ends. Authors' data handling: Amplification with reference gene primers provided the estimates of nucleated cell counts. Using immunoSEQ multiplex PCR, the repertoire was profiled, and TCRdb retains in-frame clones only, with some absent. From that table come the V and J calls and clone size; the DNA was used to work out D and trimming. Of roughly 430,000 clones in the sample, nearly 90% are singletons; the top ten hold about 2.1%.

The V gene is TRBV5-3, the J gene TRBJ1-1, with unresolved D. TRBV5-3 is placed among ORFs of uncertain function. Sequencing was done on a sample of PBMCs or T cells enriched from blood (not recorded which). This receptor was taken from a woman between 35 and 50 years old with acute COVID-19. CDR3: CARSLVLSRPMVRNTEAFF. CDR3 sequence (DNA): TGTGCCAGAAGCTTGGTACTGTCCAGGCCAATGGTGCGGAACACTGAAGCTTTCTTT.